The present T cell receptor (beta chain) was sequenced within a study of PD-1 blockade in classical Hodgkin lymphoma. Time point specified: cycle 4 day 1 (C4D1), after six to seven weeks of nivolumab. All patients experienced relapse after autologous stem cell transplantation, and brentuximab vedotin exposure was variable. The CDR3 totals 13 residues. V dropped 4 bases and J dropped 4; count of bases not matched to a gene: 3. Germline-derived CDR1 and CDR2 are SGDLS and YYNGEE. Using immunoSEQ multiplex PCR, the repertoire was profiled, and TCRdb retains in-frame clones only, with some absent. The table has 100,000 to 120,000 clones, more than 70% seen once.

This material consisted of peripheral blood mononuclear cells (PBMCs), taken before the fourth cycle of nivolumab. The receptor was isolated from a human donor with classical Hodgkin lymphoma. V is TRBV9 and J is TRBJ2-5, with 8 bases matching TRBD1. CDR3 sequence reads: CASSMTGVETQYF. As DNA, the CDR3 is TGTGCCAGCAGCATGACAGGGGTAGAGACCCAGTACTTC.